A selection of T cell receptor beta chains follows, all from one sample in a study of shared clonotypes between healthy human individuals. Generated by immunoSEQ multiplex PCR, the TCRdb table keeps only in-frame clones and is missing some. The sample comprises 2,500,000 or so clones, less than 95% of which are singletons, and approximately 0.39% rests with the top ten. What was sequenced was naive CD4+ T cells from PBMCs. Source of these receptors: a man between 18 and 35 years old in good health. Some clones in this sample may be carry-over from other donors' samples. CDR3s include the opening cysteine and the closing phenylalanine or tryptophan. D genes are given only for firm matches. Clone size is not always given. Where it is, it says once, few, many or a class for expanded clones.

>TRBJ2-2|TRBD1|TRBV14|few
TGTGCCAGCAGCCACGCCGGGACAGTCCCCGGGGAGCTGTTTTTT
CASSHAGTVPGELFF
>TRBJ2-2|TRBD1|TRBV18|once
TGTGCCAGCCCTATCAGGACAGGGGGAACCGGGGAGCTGTTTTTT
CASPIRTGGTGELFF
>TRBJ2-5|-|TRBV4-1|-
TGCGCCAGCACCCGGGCAGGGCCTTCGGGGTCGGAGACCCAGTACTTC
CASTRAGPSGSETQYF
>TRBJ1-1|-|TRBV30|-
TGTGCCTGGAGGTCTCTCATGGCGGGGAAAGCTTTCTTT
CAWRSLMAGKAFF
>TRBJ1-4|-|TRBV19|-
TGTGCCAGTAGTACCCCCCGACAGCCGGCTGAAAAACTGTTTTTT
CASSTPRQPAEKLFF
>TRBJ2-1|TRBD2|TRBV27|-
TGTGCCAGCAGTTCCCCTAGAACTAGCGGGGGGTACAATGAGCAGTTCTTC
CASSSPRTSGGYNEQFF
>TRBJ1-4|-|TRBV4-2|once
TGTGCCAGCAGCCAAGGAGCAGCAACTAATGAAAAACTGTTTTTT
CASSQGAATNEKLFF
>TRBJ2-7|-|TRBV29-1|-
TGCAGCGTCCGATGGGCCAGGGGTGGTGGCGAGCAGTACTTC
CSVRWARGGGEQYF
>TRBJ2-1|TRBD2|TRBV29-1|-
TGCAGCGTTCGGACTAGCGGGGGTTACAATGAGCAGTTCTTC
CSVRTSGGYNEQFF
>TRBJ2-2|-|TRBV11-3|-
TGTGCCAGCAGCTTTGGACGAAGCGGCACCGGGGAGCTGTTTTTT
CASSFGRSGTGELFF
>TRBJ2-7|-|TRBV5-1|-
TGCGCCAGCAGCCCGAGTCGGGTAGCGGTAATCTACGAGCAGTACTTC
CASSPSRVAVIYEQYF
>TRBJ2-1|TRBD1|TRBV7-9|-
TGTGCCAGCAGCTTAGGAGACAGGGCATCCTACAATGAGCAGTTCTTC
CASSLGDRASYNEQFF
>TRBJ1-2|-|TRBV6-5|-
TGTGCCAGCAGTTACTCATCGGGCAGGTATAACTATGGCTACACCTTC
CASSYSSGRYNYGYTF
>TRBJ2-3|TRBD2|TRBV5-1|-
TGCGCCAGCAGCTTATCGGGAGGGGGTGATACGCAGTATTTT
CASSLSGGGDTQYF
>TRBJ2-1|TRBD2|TRBV7-2|-
TGTGCCAGCAGGTCGGGACTAGCGGACTACAATGAGCAGTTCTTC
CASRSGLADYNEQFF
>TRBJ2-7|-|TRBV15|-
TGTGCCACCAGCAGGGGGGGGCTAGCTGTCTACGAGCAGTACTTC
CATSRGGLAVYEQYF
>TRBJ1-1|-|TRBV7-3|-
TGTGCCAGCAGCTTAAGCGTCCAGAACACTGAAGCTTTCTTT
CASSLSVQNTEAFF
>TRBJ2-5|-|TRBV6-1|-
TGTGCCAGCAGTGATACCATGCGGGCCCCGGGGACCCAGTACTTC
CASSDTMRAPGTQYF
>TRBJ2-5|-|TRBV5-4|-
TGTGCCAGCAGCTTGGGCTCCGGGGCATCAGAGACCCAGTACTTC
CASSLGSGASETQYF
>TRBJ2-2|TRBD2|TRBV28|-
TGTGCCAGCACATCCCTCTTGGGACTAGCGGGAGATGACGGGGAGCTGTTTTTT
CASTSLLGLAGDDGELFF
>TRBJ2-3|TRBD1|TRBV28|once
TGTGCCAGCAGTTTATATCAACGGACAGCCCACAGGGGGAGAGATACGCAGTATTTT
CASSLYQRTAHRGRDTQYF
>TRBJ1-6|-|TRBV2|-
TGTGCCAGCAGTCTTCTCGTCTCACCCCTCCACTTT
CASSLLVSPLHF
>TRBJ2-1|-|TRBV28|-
TGTGCCAGCAGTTTATCTTACGAGCAGCAGTTCTTC
CASSLSYEQQFF
>TRBJ2-3|TRBD2|TRBV9|-
TGTGCCAGCAGCTTCACTAGCGGGAGGGCCGCAGATACGCAGTATTTT
CASSFTSGRAADTQYF
>TRBJ2-4|TRBD1|TRBV6-5|-
TGTGCCAGCAGTTACGCGACAGGGGGCAAAAACATTCAGTACTTC
CASSYATGGKNIQYF
>TRBJ2-1|-|TRBV5-1|-
TGCGCCACCACTTTAGTCCAGACAGGCGACTCCTACAATGAGCAGTTCTTC
CATTLVQTGDSYNEQFF
>TRBJ1-3|-|TRBV28|-
TGTGCCAGCAGTTTATTCATTGGAAACACCATATATTTT
CASSLFIGNTIYF
>TRBJ1-4|TRBD1|TRBV5-4|-
TGTGCCAGCAGCTTACAGGGGATCAATGAAAAACTGTTTTTT
CASSLQGINEKLFF
>TRBJ1-3|TRBD1|TRBV5-1|few
TGCGCCAGCAGCTTGGCGGGACAGCGACTTGGAAACACCATATATTTT
CASSLAGQRLGNTIYF
>TRBJ2-7|-|TRBV10-3|-
TGTGCCATCAGTAACAGAGACTACGAGCAGTACTTC
CAISNRDYEQYF
>TRBJ2-1|TRBD2|TRBV7-9|-
TGTGCCAGCAGCCCCTTTCCCGGGAGGTCCTACAATGAGCAGTTCTTC
CASSPFPGRSYNEQFF
>TRBJ2-3|TRBD2|TRBV6-5|-
TGTGCCAGCTTAAATAGCGGGAAGGATACGCAGTATTTT
CASLNSGKDTQYF
>TRBJ2-1|-|TRBV5-1|-
TGCGCCAGCAGCTTGTATGGGATAAACAATGAGCAGTTCTTC
CASSLYGINNEQFF
>TRBJ2-1|-|TRBV4-1|-
TGCGTCAGCAGCCAAGGGAGCCGGAGAGGATGGAATGAGCAGTTCTTC
CVSSQGSRRGWNEQFF
>TRBJ2-7|-|TRBV28|-
TGTGCCAGCAGTCCTGGGGCCGCGGGAAACTACTACGAGCAGTACTTC
CASSPGAAGNYYEQYF
>TRBJ2-7|-|TRBV11-3|-
TGTGCCAGCAGCTTAGAGGGGGGATCCGAGCAGTACTTC
CASSLEGGSEQYF
>TRBJ1-5|-|TRBV28|-
TGTGCCAGCAGTCTCAAAGGGGGATATCAGCCCCAGCATTTT
CASSLKGGYQPQHF
>TRBJ2-7|-|TRBV6-5|-
TGTGCCAGCAGTTACTCGGGGGCAGCCTCCTACGAGCAGTACTTC
CASSYSGAASYEQYF
>TRBJ2-7|-|TRBV2|-
TGTGCCAGCAGTGAATCGGCCCTGCGGGGACAGCGCCTCTACGAGCAGTACTTC
CASSESALRGQRLYEQYF
>TRBJ2-1|TRBD2|TRBV30|-
TGTGCCTGGAGAGACGGCGGGAGCTCCTACAATGAGCAGTTCTTC
CAWRDGGSSYNEQFF
>TRBJ2-7|TRBD1|TRBV10-3|-
TGTGCCATCAGTGTGGGACAGGGAACCTACGAGCAGTACTTC
CAISVGQGTYEQYF
>TRBJ1-1|-|TRBV7-8|-
TGTGCCAGCAGCTTTACGAGCAACACTGAAGCTTTCTTT
CASSFTSNTEAFF
>TRBJ1-1|-|TRBV5-4|-
TGTGCCAGCAGCCCGAAGGGGCAGATTCCTGAAGCTTTCTTT
CASSPKGQIPEAFF
>TRBJ1-3|-|TRBV15|-
TGTGCCACCAGCAGAGATTTTTCGGCAGGGGGAAACACCATATATTTT
CATSRDFSAGGNTIYF
>TRBJ2-5|-|TRBV5-1|-
TGCGCCAGCAGCCAACAGGGAATAATACAAGAGACCCAGTACTTC
CASSQQGIIQETQYF
>TRBJ2-3|-|TRBV11-1|once
TGTGCCAGCAGCTTGTGGGTATCTAGCACAGATACGCAGTATTTT
CASSLWVSSTDTQYF
>TRBJ1-2|-|TRBV4-2|-
TGTGCCAGCAGCCTGGAGGTCCGATCGATCTATGGCTACACCTTC
CASSLEVRSIYGYTF
>TRBJ1-2|-|TRBV2|-
TGTGCCAGCACTGACAGTTATGGCTACACCTTC
CASTDSYGYTF
>TRBJ2-7|-|TRBV6-1|-
TGTGCCAGCAGCGCTACAAGGAATGGGGAGCAGTACTTC
CASSATRNGEQYF
>TRBJ2-3|TRBD2|TRBV7-9|-
TGTGCCAGCAGCTTAGCGGCGGGGGGCACAGATACGCAGTATTTT
CASSLAAGGTDTQYF